These 30 T cell receptor beta chains were sequenced from one sample in a study of STAT5B mutations in CD4+ large granular lymphocyte leukemia (dated by TCRdb to about 2022). Library preparation used the immunoSEQ multiplex PCR assay. As stored in TCRdb, this immuneACCESS dataset retains in-frame rearrangements with V and J assigned. A fraction of the clones does not appear; measured against another copy, unresolved V genes explain less than half of the discrepancy, and the remainder lacks a known reason. The table for this sample lists tens of thousands of clones; approximately 74% of them were counted only once. The ten largest clones add up to 0.29% of the sample. The sequenced material came from CD4+ T cells from blood buffy coats. The receptors shown here come from a human donor in good health.

The J gene is TRBJ2-7, the V gene TRBV6-5; TRBD1 is a possible D gene (6 bases). Trimming cost V 3 bases and J 0 bases, with 12 bases left between them. This CDR3 has 15 residues. Per the germline V gene, CDR1 is MNHEY and CDR2 is SVGAGI. CDR3: CASSYSGQSSYEQYF. The CDR3 region has the DNA TGTGCCAGCAGTTATTCAGGACAGAGCTCCTACGAGCAGTACTTC.

This clone was counted between two and nine times. The rearrangement uses TRBV9 and TRBJ1-1; no firm D call. Germline loops: CDR1 SGDLS, CDR2 YYNGEE. The CDR3 is 14 amino acids. The V gene lost 0 bases and the J gene lost 4 bases, with 10 bases spanning the gap. CDR3 in DNA: TGTGCCAGCAGCGTAGGACCGACGGTCACTGAAGCTTTCTTT. It yields the protein CASSVGPTVTEAFF.

This chain links TRBV15 with TRBJ1-5; 8 bases match TRBD1. Germline loops: CDR1 LNHNV, CDR2 YYDKDF (reference sequence). Trimming removed 1 base from V and 0 bases from J; junction bases left unmatched: 5. The CDR3 consists of 17 residues. The chain's CDR3 is CATSRGTGSYSNQPQHF. DNA of the CDR3: TGTGCCACCAGCAGAGGGACAGGGTCTTATAGCAATCAGCCCCAGCATTTT. The full variable domain, in which reference TRBV15 and TRBJ1-5 provide the parts outside the CDR3, is DAMVIQNPRYQVTQFGKPVTLSCSQTLNHNVMYWYQQKSSQAPKLLFHYYDKDFNNEADTPDNFQSRRPNTSFCFLDIRSPGLGDTAMYLCATSRGTGSYSNQPQHFGDGTRLSIL.

The genes are TRBV29-1 and TRBJ1-1; TRBD1 might be the D (5 bases). This CDR3 has 14 residues. Between the trimmed V and J ends, which lost 4 bases and 2 bases, there was a span of 14 bases. Germline V gene lookup returns CDR1 SQVTM and CDR2 ANQGSEA. The CDR3 region is CSVVTARINTEAFF. DNA of the CDR3: TGCAGCGTTGTGACAGCCCGTATCAACACTGAAGCTTTCTTT.

J is TRBJ1-1 and V is TRBV2; D is unresolved. Germline CDR1 SNHLY, CDR2 FYNNEI. V lost 5 bases and J lost 6, with 13 bases in between. The CDR3 contains 13 residues. The CDR3 reads CASSSTLRPEAFF. The CDR3 DNA reads as TGTGCCAGCAGTTCGACGTTGAGGCCTGAAGCTTTCTTT.

This clone was seen more than once but under ten times. The chain has TRBV7-2 and TRBJ2-2, with 12 bases that match TRBD2. Germline loops: CDR1 SGHTA, CDR2 FQGNSA. V was pared by 5 bases and J by 5 bases, with 12 bases of the junction left unmatched. There are 18 residues in the CDR3. CDR3 sequence (DNA): TGTGCCAGCAGCCCATCCCCGGGACTAGCGGGTTTTACCGGGGAGCTGTTTTTT. The encoded protein is CASSPSPGLAGFTGELFF.

The gene calls are TRBV19 and TRBJ2-6; TRBD1 is a possible D gene (5 bases). CDR3 length: 14 residues. V lost 3 bases and J lost 2, with 5 bases in between. Germline V gene data show CDR1 as LNHDA and CDR2 as SQIVND (reference sequence). The CDR3 sequence: CASSIRAGANVLTF. DNA for the CDR3: TGTGCCAGTAGTATCAGGGCTGGGGCCAACGTCCTGACTTTC.

The CDR3 loop reads CASSLGERLNQYF. CDR3 nucleotides: TGTGCCAGCAGCCTAGGGGAGAGATTGAACCAGTACTTC. This chain uses TRBV7-9 with TRBJ2-5; either TRBD1 or TRBD2 may fit D (5 bases each). V lost 5 bases to trimming and J lost 10 bases, with 17 bases between them. This CDR3 is 13 amino acids long. CDR1 and CDR2 from the germline V gene are SEHNR and FQNEAQ (reference sequence).

The chain employs TRBV6-1 and TRBJ1-5; D uncertain. Trimming left V 2 bases short and J 5 bases short, with 4 bases between. CDR1 MNHNS and CDR2 SASEGT come from the germline V gene. CDR3 size: 12 residues. The CDR3: CASSERDQPQHF. DNA for the CDR3: TGTGCCAGCAGTGAACGAGATCAGCCCCAGCATTTT.

This clone has a single count. The chain carries TRBV29-1 and TRBJ2-3; D remains ambiguous. Per the germline V gene, CDR1 is SQVTM and CDR2 is ANQGSEA. There are 15 residues in the CDR3. V was shortened by 7 bases and J by 4 bases, with 21 bases between the two germline ends. Written as DNA, the CDR3 is TGCAGCGAAATAAGGAAGGGTGTCGGTCCAGATACGCAGTATTTT. Its translation is CSEIRKGVGPDTQYF.

The chain couples TRBV11-1 to TRBJ1-3; 7 bases match TRBD1. The CDR3 sequence is 15 residues long. Germline V lookup: CDR1 SGHAT, CDR2 FQDESV (reference sequence). V shed 4 bases and J 4 bases; nucleotides not matched to a gene: 7. As DNA, the CDR3 is TGTGCCAGCAGCTCCTCAGGGGGGCTCGGAAACACCATATATTTT. Encoded protein: CASSSSGGLGNTIYF.

This clone appeared a single time. This chain connects TRBV5-1 to TRBJ1-2; 7 nucleotides line up with TRBD1. This CDR3 comprises 14 residues. Losses at the gene ends were 0 bases for V and 4 bases for J; bases not matched to a gene: 3. Germline V gene data show CDR1 as SGHRS and CDR2 as YFSETQ. The CDR3: CASSLDSGGYGYTF. CDR3 coding DNA: TGCGCCAGCAGCTTGGATTCAGGGGGCTATGGCTACACCTTC. The full variable domain, rest sourced from reference TRBV5-1 and TRBJ1-2, is KAGVTQTPRYLIKTRGQQVTLSCSPISGHRSVSWYQQTPGQGLQFLFEYFSETQRNKGNFPGRFSGRQFSNSRSEMNVSTLELGDSALYLCASSLDSGGYGYTFGSGTRLTVV.

This chain links TRBV4-2 with TRBJ2-1; D is ambiguous. CDR1 and CDR2 (germline): LGHNA, YNFKEQ. The CDR3 is made up of 18 amino acids. V dropped 2 bases and J dropped 3 bases, with 20 bases sitting between them. CDR3 DNA sequence: TGTGCCAGCAGCCAACCTCTGGACCTACGAGTGAGCTACAATGAGCAGTTCTTC. This translates into CASSQPLDLRVSYNEQFF.

The chain combines TRBV7-9 with TRBJ1-1; D possibly corresponds to TRBD1 (6 bases). The CDR3 runs to 19 residues. Per the germline V gene, CDR1 is SEHNR and CDR2 is FQNEAQ (reference sequence). The V end lost 8 bases, the J end lost 3 bases, and 31 bases lay between the germline ends. The CDR3 sequence: CASLSKRGGRNNVDTEAFF. The CDR3 nucleotides read TGTGCCAGCCTCTCAAAGCGCGGGGGCAGAAATAATGTGGACACTGAAGCTTTCTTT.

The chain combines TRBV10-3 with TRBJ2-3; D not certain. Looked up from germline, CDR1 is ENHRY and CDR2 is SYGVKD. This CDR3 contains 13 residues. In DNA, the CDR3 is TGTGCTTTGGCGCCCGAATTTACAGATACGCAGTATTTT. Encoded protein: CALAPEFTDTQYF.

The CDR3, as DNA: TGTGCCACCAGCATAGGACGGACAACAGATACGCAGTATTTT. This gives the protein CATSIGRTTDTQYF. The chain links TRBV15 to TRBJ2-3; D is possibly TRBD1 (5 bases). Germline assignment: CDR1 LNHNV and CDR2 YYDKDF (reference sequence). V lost 4 bases and J lost 3, with 11 bases in between. This CDR3 spans 14 amino acids.

CDR3 bases: TGTGCCAGCAGCTTATTAGGGGGAACAGATACGCAGTATTTT. It is translated as CASSLLGGTDTQYF. The chain joins TRBV7-6 to TRBJ2-3; weak D call: TRBD1 (6 bases). Germline lookup yields CDR1 SGHVS and CDR2 FNYEAQ. Trimming removed 2 bases from V and 3 bases from J, with 9 bases in between. This CDR3 spans 14 amino acids.

The V call is TRBV18, the J call TRBJ1-1; the match to TRBD1 covers 8 bases. With 5 bases clipped from V and 4 bases from J, the junction kept 9 bases outside the gene matches. Per the germline V gene, CDR1 is KGHSH and CDR2 is LQKENI. This CDR3 spans 15 amino acids. As DNA, the CDR3 is TGTGCCAGCTCATCCGGACAGGGACGGCTCACTGAAGCTTTCTTT. It codes for CASSSGQGRLTEAFF.

CDR3 region: CASSLGQGPYQPQHF. As DNA, the CDR3 is TGCGCCAGCAGCTTGGGTCAGGGGCCCTATCAGCCCCAGCATTTT. The gene calls are TRBV5-1 and TRBJ1-5, with a tentative D call TRBD1 (6 bases). Germline V gives CDR1 SGHRS, CDR2 YFSETQ. Trimming left V 0 bases short and J 5 bases short, with 12 bases between. CDR3 length equals 15 residues.

The sample holds one count of this clone. The J gene is TRBJ1-1, the V gene TRBV30; 7 bases are shared with TRBD1. The CDR3 runs 14 residues. CDR1 and CDR2 from the germline V gene are GTSNPN and SVGIG (reference sequence). Trimming at V came to 2 bases and at J to 3 bases, leaving 6 bases not matched to a gene. CDR3 residues: CAWSRQGTYTEAFF. The CDR3 DNA reads as TGTGCCTGGAGTCGACAGGGTACGTACACTGAAGCTTTCTTT.

This sequence joins TRBV25-1 and TRBJ1-5; no firm D call. V was cut by 6 bases and J by 0 bases, with 12 bases left in between. This CDR3 has 15 residues. CDR1 is MGHDK and CDR2 is SYGVNS in the germline V gene. The CDR3 coding sequence is TGTGCCAGCAGCGAAAGCGCTCTTAGCAATCAGCCCCAGCATTTT. This codes for CASSESALSNQPQHF.

The chain couples TRBV27 to TRBJ1-6, with 7 bases that match TRBD1. The germline CDR1 and CDR2 sequences are MNHEY and SMNVEV (reference sequence). The CDR3 is 16 residues long. V shed 5 bases and J 8 bases; nucleotides not matched to a gene: 12. In DNA, the CDR3 is TGTGCCAGCAGTGGTAACCCGGGACAGAGGGATTCACCCCTCCACTTT. This encodes CASSGNPGQRDSPLHF.

This chain connects TRBV6-5 to TRBJ1-6; D call uncertain. This CDR3 comprises 13 residues. V was pared by 8 bases and J by 6 bases, with 11 bases between. Germline V gives CDR1 MNHEY, CDR2 SVGAGI. The CDR3 nucleotides are TGTGCCAGCTATGAGTGGTTTAATTCACCCCTCCACTTT. Encoded protein: CASYEWFNSPLHF.

Only a few counts were recorded for this clone. The V gene is TRBV2, the J gene TRBJ2-7, with D possibly being TRBD2 (6 bases). Per the germline V gene, CDR1 is SNHLY and CDR2 is FYNNEI. The CDR3 is 14 residues long. The V end was cut by 4 bases, the J end by 3 bases, with 13 bases between. CDR3 region: CASSVRGGDYEQYF. CDR3 nucleotides: TGTGCCAGCAGTGTGCGTGGAGGGGACTACGAGCAGTACTTC.

The chain uses TRBV18 and TRBJ2-7, with TRBD2 identical over 7 bases. J was trimmed by 4 bases and V by 5 bases; bases with no gene match: 5. The germline gives CDR1 KGHSH, CDR2 LQKENI. This CDR3 contains 13 residues. The CDR3 loop is CASSGASGYEQYF. CDR3 in DNA: TGTGCCAGCTCAGGGGCTAGCGGATACGAGCAGTACTTC. Based on the CDR3 plus reference TRBV18 and TRBJ2-7, the full variable domain is NAGVMQNPRHLVRRRGQEARLRCSPMKGHSHVYWYRQLPEEGLKFMVYLQKENIIDESGMPKERFSAEFPKEGPSILRIQQVVRGDSAAYFCASSGASGYEQYFGPGTRLTVT.

The chain employs TRBV5-8 and TRBJ1-3, with D hard to call. Germline-derived CDR1 and CDR2 are SGHTS and YDEGEE. The CDR3 totals 13 residues. V was pared by 5 bases and J by 4 bases, with 10 bases between. The CDR3 is CASSSGGGNTIYF. CDR3 coding DNA: TGTGCCAGCAGTTCGGGCGGCGGAAACACCATATATTTT.

The gene calls are TRBV19 and TRBJ1-5; maybe TRBD1 (5 bases). This CDR3 has 15 residues. Trimming shortened V by 4 bases and J by 7 bases, and 17 bases separated the two germline ends. Germline CDR1 reads LNHDA; CDR2 reads SQIVND (reference sequence). The CDR3 loop reads CASSTIRGGNQPQHF. In nucleotides, the CDR3 is TGTGCCAGTAGTACCATACGGGGGGGGAACCAGCCCCAGCATTTT. Looking up the rest from reference TRBV19 and TRBJ1-5 gives the full variable domain: DGGITQSPKYLFRKEGQNVTLSCEQNLNHDAMYWYRQDPGQGLRLIYYSQIVNDFQKGDIAEGYSVSREKKESFPLTVTSAQKNPTAFYLCASSTIRGGNQPQHFGDGTRLSIL.

This clone appeared a few times. This sequence joins TRBV5-6 and TRBJ2-2; tentative D call: TRBD2 (7 bases). Germline V gives CDR1 SGHDT, CDR2 YYEEEE. Trimming cost V 6 bases and J 6 bases, with 24 bases left between them. The CDR3 extends over 17 amino acids. CDR3 in DNA: TGTGCCAGCACTATGGAGATTCGGGGGGCAGGTTCCGGGGAGCTGTTTTTT. Protein: CASTMEIRGAGSGELFF.

This clone occurred a few times. The chain is built from TRBV2 and TRBJ2-4, with D perhaps given as TRBD1 or TRBD2 (5 bases each). V was pared by 4 bases and J by 0 bases, with 10 bases between. Germline CDR1 and CDR2: SNHLY and FYNNEI. CDR3 length: 15 amino acids. The CDR3: CASSVEGIAKNIQYF. CDR3 in DNA: TGTGCCAGCAGTGTAGAGGGGATAGCCAAAAACATTCAGTACTTC.

The rearrangement uses TRBV6-4 and TRBJ1-1; the D is unclear. Germline V gives CDR1 MRHNA, CDR2 SNTAGT. Trimming cost V 5 bases and J 5 bases, with 15 bases left between them. The CDR3 is 14 residues long. In nucleotides, the CDR3 is TGTGCCAGCAGTATAGAGGAAGGCAGGACTGAAGCTTTCTTT. Translating gives CASSIEEGRTEAFF.